The 27 T cell receptor beta chains reported below all come from one sample, sequenced in a study of metastatic and nonmetastatic thyroid tumors. No patient received treatment before thyroid surgery. TCRdb re-called the PCR reads with MiXCR. The sample lists approximately 29,000 clones; 16% were seen once. The sample was blood. The receptors were sampled from a female donor with papillary thyroid cancer or a benign thyroid nodule (not recorded which). Some clones in this sample may be carry-over from other donors' samples.

This clone appeared many times. This chain links TRBV6-2 or TRBV6-3 with TRBJ2-2; 13 bases fit TRBD2. The germline V gene has CDR1 MNHEY and CDR2 SVGEGT. The CDR3 is made up of 17 amino acids. The junction had 3 bases not matched to a gene; V was cut back by 0 bases and J by 5 bases. CDR3 bases: TGTGCCAGCAGTTACTCAACTAGCGGGAGGGTGACCGGGGAGCTGTTTTTT. Translation gives CASSYSTSGRVTGELFF.

This clone was detected ten times or more. The chain joins TRBV19 to TRBJ1-1; D call uncertain. This CDR3 has 14 residues. Germline CDR1 LNHDA, CDR2 SQIVND (reference sequence). Trimming removed 3 bases at V and 3 bases at J, with 11 bases between. The DNA for the CDR3 is TGTGCCAGTAGTATTAGACACGGGGACACTGAAGCTTTCTTT. Translated, it gives CASSIRHGDTEAFF.

In this sample, this clone turned up many times. The chain couples TRBV5-5 to TRBJ1-4; tentative D call: TRBD1 (5 bases). CDR1 SGHKS and CDR2 YYEKEE come from the germline V gene (reference sequence). The CDR3 contains 15 residues. Trimming cost V 0 bases and J 8 bases, with 14 bases left between them. This CDR3 reads CASSLVAGWGEKLFF. As DNA, the CDR3 is TGTGCCAGCAGCTTGGTCGCAGGGTGGGGAGAAAAACTGTTTTTT.

The table lists this clone with many counts. This chain links TRBV7-9 with TRBJ2-3, with 10 bases aligning to TRBD2. V shed 3 bases and J 6 bases; nucleotides not matched to a gene: 6. Germline V CDR1 and CDR2: SEHNR, FQNEAQ (reference sequence). CDR3 length equals 15 residues. The CDR3 nucleotides are TGTGCCAGCAGCTTTCTAGCGGGAGACGTGGATACGCAGTATTTT. It yields the protein CASSFLAGDVDTQYF.

This clone was seen many times. Other nucleotide sequences from this sample produce the same CDR3. This chain uses TRBV20-1 with TRBJ1-5; unclear D gene. The CDR3 has 13 amino acids. Trimming took 4 bases from V and 3 from J, leaving 10 bases between them. Germline lookup yields CDR1 DFQATT and CDR2 SNEGSKA (reference sequence). The CDR3 sequence is CSAMTGDNQPQHF. The CDR3 bases are TGCAGTGCTATGACGGGAGACAATCAGCCCCAGCATTTT.

This clone has at least ten counts. CDR3 in amino acids: CASSPSGRNEQFF. The DNA of the CDR3 is TGTGCCAGCTCACCTAGCGGGAGAAATGAGCAGTTCTTC. V and J are TRBV18 and TRBJ2-1; TRBD2 matches at 9 bases. This CDR3 has 13 amino acids. Germline CDR1 reads KGHSH; CDR2 reads LQKENI. Germline trimming cut 3 bases from V and 7 bases from J; bases unmatched to any gene: 1.

The chain joins TRBV20-1 to TRBJ2-7, with D possibly matching TRBD1 (7 bases). Germline V lookup: CDR1 DFQATT, CDR2 SNEGSKA (reference sequence). The ends were cut back, 5 bases at V and 5 bases at J, with 19 bases in the middle. The CDR3 has 14 residues. This CDR3 is CSAPPKGGGNEQYF. The CDR3 coding sequence is TGCAGTGCTCCGCCGAAAGGGGGCGGGAACGAGCAGTACTTC.

This clone was counted many times. The chain joins TRBV11-2 to TRBJ1-3, with a weak D call TRBD1 (5 bases). V lost 7 bases, J lost 4 bases, and 14 bases lay in between. Per germline, CDR1 SGHAT and CDR2 FQNNGV. The CDR3 length is 14 residues. The DNA for the CDR3 is TGTGCCAGCACCGGGACTTCCGAGGGAAACACCATATATTTT. Amino acid sequence: CASTGTSEGNTIYF.

About this clone: A much more abundant neighbour one base away suggests this may be a read error. Other DNA sequences in the sample encode the same CDR3. The gene calls are TRBV30 and TRBJ2-5, with D perhaps TRBD2 (6 bases). The CDR3 spans 11 residues. Germline V CDR1 and CDR2: GTSNPN, SVGIG (reference sequence). This chain's CDR3 is CAWTIQETQYF. CDR3 in DNA: TGTGCATGGACTATACAAGAGACCCAGTACTTC.

Regarding this clone: Sequence at one end of the junction differs from germline and may be a read error. CDR3 sequence (DNA): TGTGCCGGCAGCTTGGGAACCGTGACTAGCGATGGGGATACGCAGTATTTT. It is translated as CAGSLGTVTSDGDTQYF. The rearrangement uses TRBV13 and TRBJ2-3, with 8 bases that match TRBD2. There are 17 residues in the CDR3. CDR1 is PRHDT and CDR2 is FYEKMQ in the germline V gene (reference sequence).

This clone was seen repeatedly, ten times or more. This rearrangement joins TRBV28 to TRBJ1-2; unclear D gene. The CDR3 length is 11 residues. The V gene's germline CDR1 is MDHEN and CDR2 SYDVKM. Trimming pared 7 bases from V and 0 bases from J, leaving 3 bases between. The CDR3 coding sequence is TGTGCCAGCATCTCTAACTATGGCTACACCTTC. The encoded protein is CASISNYGYTF.

This clone was seen many times. A much larger clone sits a single nucleotide away, making a read error possible. The J gene is TRBJ2-2, the V gene TRBV30; 13 bases are a match to TRBD2. The CDR3 length is 17 residues. The V gene's germline CDR1 is GTSNPN and CDR2 SVGIG (reference sequence). The CDR3 nucleotides are TGTACCTGGGCCCCCTCGGGACTAGCGGGGCCCACCGGGGAGCTGTTTTTT. It translates to CTWAPSGLAGPTGELFF.

The V call is TRBV20-1, the J call TRBJ1-2; TRBD1 matches 8 bases. The CDR3 consists of 14 residues. CDR1 is DFQATT, CDR2 SNEGSKA, per germline (reference sequence). V gave up 3 bases and J gave up 7 bases; unmatched junction bases: 10. CDR3 bases: TGCAGTGCTAGTCCAAGACAGGGGAGGGGTGGCTACACCTTC. Its protein is CSASPRQGRGGYTF.

V and J are TRBV5-1 and TRBJ2-1; 10 bases agree with TRBD1. Germline V gene lookup returns CDR1 SGHRS and CDR2 YFSETQ. V was pared by 8 bases and J by 2 bases, with 7 bases of the junction left unmatched. The CDR3 contains 15 residues. The CDR3 DNA sequence: TGCGCCAGTGCAACCGGGACAGGGGCCTACAATGAGCAGTTCTTC. Its translation is CASATGTGAYNEQFF.

This clone is categorized as medium-sized. One junction end does not reproduce the germline sequence, and a read error may be involved. The rearrangement joins TRBV28 to TRBJ1-6; D possibly corresponds to TRBD1 (6 bases). The germline V gene has CDR1 MDHEN and CDR2 SYDVKM. The CDR3 extends over 18 amino acids. The chain's CDR3 is CASSWEGLQGPYYSPLHF. For the CDR3, the DNA is TGTGCCAGCAGTTGGGAGGGGCTACAGGGACCCTATTATTCACCCCTCCACTTT.

This clone was counted ten times or more. Other nucleotide sequences from this sample produce the same CDR3. V usage is TRBV6-1 and J usage is TRBJ2-6, with TRBD1 as a possible D gene (6 bases). Per the germline V gene, CDR1 is MNHNS and CDR2 is SASEGT. Deletions cut 7 bases from V and 2 bases from J, with 12 bases between. There are 15 residues in the CDR3. In DNA form, the CDR3 reads TGTGCCAGCAAGAGGCAGGGGCCTGGGGCCAACGTCCTGACTTTC. It translates to CASKRQGPGANVLTF.

In this sample, this clone turned up many times. The J gene is TRBJ2-3, the V gene TRBV27, with D maybe TRBD2 (5 bases). V lost 7 bases, J lost 4 bases, and 18 bases lay in between. Germline V gene data show CDR1 as MNHEY and CDR2 as SMNVEV (reference sequence). The CDR3 has 15 amino acids. The CDR3 DNA sequence: TGTGCCAGCAAGAAACTAGTGGGTATCGCAGATACGCAGTATTTT. Its protein product is CASKKLVGIADTQYF.

Many counts were recorded for this clone. This chain uses TRBV7-3 with TRBJ2-3, with 12 bases identical to TRBD2. This CDR3 has 18 amino acids. With V trimmed by 5 bases and J by 2 bases, 11 bases remained unmatched. Germline V lookup: CDR1 SGHTA, CDR2 FQGTGA. CDR3 coding DNA: TGTGCCAGCAGCCCAGGACTAGCGGGAACCCCACACACAGATACGCAGTATTTT. As protein: CASSPGLAGTPHTDTQYF.

This clone occurred many times. The CDR3 spells CSAQTLDRGSYEQYF. Here the CDR3 DNA reads TGCAGTGCTCAAACCCTGGACAGGGGTTCCTACGAGCAGTACTTC. The V call is TRBV20-1, the J call TRBJ2-7; TRBD1 agrees at 9 bases. J gave up 1 base and V 5 bases, and 9 bases lay outside the gene matches. Germline loops: CDR1 DFQATT, CDR2 SNEGSKA (reference sequence). The CDR3 is made up of 15 amino acids.

This clone showed up just a few times. The junction departs from germline at one end; a sequencing error may be responsible. Other DNA variants within this sample encode the same CDR3. The rearrangement uses TRBV3-1 and TRBJ2-7, with D possibly TRBD2 on 6 matching bases. Germline assignment: CDR1 LGHDT and CDR2 YNNKEL (reference sequence). The CDR3 is made up of 15 amino acids. The CDR3 coding sequence is TGTGCCAGCAGCCAAGAGTCCGCGGGAATACGAGAGCAATACTTC. Encoded protein: CASSQESAGIREQYF.

This clone was observed a few times. The chain couples TRBV6-1 to TRBJ1-5; D may be TRBD1 (5 bases). The CDR3 is made up of 15 amino acids. Trimming shortened V by 4 bases and J by 7 bases, and 17 bases separated the two germline ends. Germline V lookup: CDR1 MNHNS, CDR2 SASEGT. The CDR3 reads CASSARGGRWQPQHF. The CDR3 bases are TGTGCCAGCAGTGCCCGTGGGGGTCGGTGGCAGCCCCAGCATTTT.

The CDR3 here is CAWSESDINYEQYF. Written as DNA, the CDR3 is TGTGCCTGGAGCGAGTCGGACATAAACTACGAGCAGTACTTC. J is TRBJ2-7 and V is TRBV30, with a weak D call TRBD1 (5 bases). Trimming stripped 3 bases from V and 3 bases from J, with 15 bases between. CDR3 size: 14 residues. Germline lookup yields CDR1 GTSNPN and CDR2 SVGIG (reference sequence).

V and J are TRBV5-6 and TRBJ2-2, with no clear D. V was clipped by 0 bases and J by 0 bases, with 12 bases between them. This CDR3 region has 17 residues. In germline, CDR1 is SGHDT, CDR2 YYEEEE. CDR3 region: CASSLGPLTANTGELFF. CDR3 bases: TGTGCCAGCAGCTTGGGGCCATTGACTGCGAACACCGGGGAGCTGTTTTTT.

This clone turned up a few times. Other nucleotide sequences in the sample specify the same CDR3. The chain employs TRBV29-1 and TRBJ2-3; D is perhaps TRBD2 (5 bases). The ends were cut back, 1 base at V and 1 base at J, with 21 bases in the middle. The CDR3 consists of 18 residues. Germline values: CDR1 SQVTM, CDR2 ANQGSEA. In DNA, the CDR3 is TGCAGCGTTGAAGCCCTCCAGGAGGCGGGTATACGCACAGATACGCAGTATTTT. This sequence encodes CSVEALQEAGIRTDTQYF.

This clone came up many times. This rearrangement joins TRBV3-1 to TRBJ2-7; the D is unclear. Germline V gene sequence: CDR1 LGHDT, CDR2 YNNKEL (reference sequence). With 1 base removed from V and 0 bases from J, the gap between germline ends came to 13 bases. This CDR3 comprises 16 residues. The CDR3 DNA reads as TGTGCCAGCAGCCAAGTTGGTCCAGGTAGCTCCTACGAGCAGTACTTC. Translating gives CASSQVGPGSSYEQYF.

This clone was seen many times. The chain employs TRBV3-1 and TRBJ2-3; 10 bases are shared with TRBD2. Losses at the gene ends were 5 bases for V and 4 bases for J; bases not matched to a gene: 0. Germline lookup yields CDR1 LGHDT and CDR2 YNNKEL (reference sequence). The CDR3 loop spans 13 amino acids. The CDR3 DNA reads as TGTGCCAGCAGCGGGACTAGCGCAGATACGCAGTATTTT. Amino acid sequence: CASSGTSADTQYF.

This clone was found many times. V gene TRBV19 combines with J gene TRBJ2-7; tentatively, D is TRBD2 (5 bases). CDR3 size: 15 residues. CDR1 is LNHDA and CDR2 is SQIVND in the germline V gene (reference sequence). V dropped 5 bases and J dropped 2 bases, with 16 bases sitting between them. This CDR3 is CASSPLAVSPYEQYF. The CDR3 bases are TGTGCCAGTAGTCCCCTAGCAGTTTCACCCTACGAGCAGTACTTC. The variable domain in full, with the rest retrieved from reference TRBV19 and TRBJ2-7, is DGGITQSPKYLFRKEGQNVTLSCEQNLNHDAMYWYRQDPGQGLRLIYYSQIVNDFQKGDIAEGYSVSREKKESFPLTVTSAQKNPTAFYLCASSPLAVSPYEQYFGPGTRLTVT.